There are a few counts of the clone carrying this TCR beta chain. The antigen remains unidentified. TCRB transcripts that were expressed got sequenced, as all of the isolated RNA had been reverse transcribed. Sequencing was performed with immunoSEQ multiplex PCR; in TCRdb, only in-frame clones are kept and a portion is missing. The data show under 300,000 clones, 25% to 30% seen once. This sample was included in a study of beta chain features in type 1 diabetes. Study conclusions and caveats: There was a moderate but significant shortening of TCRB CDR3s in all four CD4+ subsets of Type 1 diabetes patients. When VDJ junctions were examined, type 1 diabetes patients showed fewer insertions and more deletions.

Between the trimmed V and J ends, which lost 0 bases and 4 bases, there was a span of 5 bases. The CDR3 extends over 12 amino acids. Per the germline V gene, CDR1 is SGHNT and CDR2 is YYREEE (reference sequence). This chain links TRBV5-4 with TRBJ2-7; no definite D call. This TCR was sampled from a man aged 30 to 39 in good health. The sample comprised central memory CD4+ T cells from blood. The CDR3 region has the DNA TGTGCCAGCAGCTTGGTGGGGTACGAGCAGTACTTC. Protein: CASSLVGYEQYF.